These 30 T cell receptor beta chains originate from one sample sequenced in a study of T cells in Graves' hyperthyroidism and ophthalmopathy. Researchers amplified the TCR beta CDR3 regions from RNA transcripts. Using the HTBI primer set, a first-round RT-PCR was run on the TCR CDR3. MiXCR, applied by TCRdb to the multiplex PCR reads, yields one record per CDR3 protein. The profile shows hundreds of thousands of distinct CDR3 sequences, about 15% of them singletons. The sequenced sample consisted of blood. The receptors originated from a woman under 30 with Graves' hyperthyroidism.

This clonotype was observed at least ten times. The chain uses TRBV5-1 and TRBJ2-1, with TRBD2 identical over 11 bases. V was pared by 4 bases and J by 0 bases, with 6 bases of the junction left unmatched. Germline V gene lookup returns CDR1 SGHRS and CDR2 YFSETQ. CDR3 length: 17 residues. CDR3 in amino acids: CASSKGLAASSYNEQFF. The CDR3, as DNA: TGCGCCAGCAGCAAGGGACTAGCGGCCAGCTCCTACAATGAGCAGTTCTTC.

There are many counts of this clonotype. J is TRBJ1-5 and V is TRBV12-3 or TRBV12-4; a possible D gene is TRBD1 (5 bases). V lost 8 bases and J 6 bases, leaving 11 bases between the germline ends. CDR3 size: 12 residues. CDR3 sequence: CASAGLPQPQHF. The CDR3 region has the DNA TGTGCCAGCGCAGGGCTGCCTCAGCCCCAGCATTTT.

V usage is TRBV11-2 and J usage is TRBJ2-7; D gene uncertain. V lost 5 bases and J lost 7, with 18 bases in between. The germline V gene has CDR1 SGHAT and CDR2 FQNNGV. The CDR3 is made up of 14 amino acids. The CDR3 is CASSRRRLQEEQYF. DNA of the CDR3: TGTGCCAGCAGCCGCAGGCGACTTCAGGAAGAGCAGTACTTC. Variable domain in full (rest from reference TRBV11-2 and TRBJ2-7): EAGVAQSPRYKIIEKRQSVAFWCNPISGHATLYWYQQILGQGPKLLIQFQNNGVVDDSQLPKDRFSAERLKGVDSTLKIQPAKLEDSAVYLCASSRRRLQEEQYFGPGTRLTVT.

This chain joins TRBV29-1 and TRBJ1-2, with 11 bases matching TRBD1. V was clipped by 0 bases and J by 6 bases; unmatched bases: 3. This CDR3 comprises 14 residues. Per germline, CDR1 SQVTM and CDR2 ANQGSEA. CDR3 residues: CSVEEDRGLNGYTF. CDR3 DNA: TGCAGCGTTGAAGAGGACAGGGGGCTCAATGGCTACACCTTC.

Notes on this clonotype: This could be a read error, since a much larger clone is one nucleotide away. The chain recombines TRBV27 with TRBJ1-1; D gene unclear. V was cut by 6 bases and J by 0 bases, with 5 bases left in between. Germline assignment: CDR1 MNHEY and CDR2 SMNVEV (reference sequence). This CDR3 contains 12 residues. The CDR3 sequence is CASRRLNTEAFF. The CDR3 DNA sequence: TGTGCCAGCAGGAGGTTGAACACTGAAGCTTTCTTT.

This chain links TRBV28 with TRBJ2-1; possibly TRBD1 or TRBD2 for D (6 bases each). The V gene's germline CDR1 is MDHEN and CDR2 SYDVKM. CDR3 length: 14 amino acids. Deletions cut 4 bases from V and 6 bases from J, with 13 bases between. This chain's CDR3 is CASSYAGQPNEQFF. The CDR3 DNA follows: TGTGCCAGCAGTTATGCGGGACAACCCAATGAGCAGTTCTTC.

This clonotype was observed a handful of times. The rearrangement joins TRBV11-2 to TRBJ2-5, with a possible D match to TRBD1 (5 bases). Trimming removed 5 bases from V and 3 bases from J, with 16 bases in between. The CDR3 is 15 amino acids. CDR1 and CDR2 (germline): SGHAT, FQNNGV. CDR3 nucleotides: TGTGCCAGCAGCCCCGATGGACAAGCAGAAGAGACCCAGTACTTC. Translated, it gives CASSPDGQAEETQYF.

This clonotype was counted at least ten times. J is TRBJ1-1 and V is TRBV12-3 or TRBV12-4; D unresolved. V lost 3 bases, J lost 4 bases, and 9 bases lay in between. CDR3 length: 13 residues. This CDR3 is CASSFKLGTEAFF. The CDR3 nucleotides are TGTGCCAGCAGTTTTAAATTGGGCACTGAAGCTTTCTTT.

This clonotype was picked up many times. This chain connects TRBV12-3 or TRBV12-4 to TRBJ2-7; a possible D gene is TRBD2 (5 bases). V was trimmed by 1 base and J by 6 bases, leaving 10 bases between them. This CDR3 spans 13 amino acids. The CDR3: CASSLDEGLEQYF. Here the CDR3 DNA reads TGTGCCAGCAGTTTAGATGAGGGCCTCGAGCAGTACTTC.

This chain uses TRBV3-1 with TRBJ1-2, with D uncertain. The V end lost 0 bases, the J end lost 6 bases, and 14 bases lay between the germline ends. Germline CDR1 reads LGHDT; CDR2 reads YNNKEL (reference sequence). There are 15 residues in the CDR3. The CDR3 sequence is CASSQDLGRRNGYTF. CDR3 in DNA: TGTGCCAGCAGCCAAGATCTGGGCCGCAGAAATGGCTACACCTTC.

This clonotype has ten or more counts. One junction end disagrees with the germline gene, perhaps due to a read error. The gene calls are TRBV27 and TRBJ1-4, with 9 bases that match TRBD1. CDR1 and CDR2 from the germline V gene are MNHEY and SMNVEV (reference sequence). This CDR3 spans 17 amino acids. DNA for the CDR3: TGTGCCAGCAGTTCGGCCGGGACAGGGCCAACGAATGAAAAACTGTTTTTT. This gives the protein CASSSAGTGPTNEKLFF.

On this clonotype itself: It may be a read error: a sequence one base away is much more abundant. The chain couples TRBV7-2 to TRBJ2-1; TRBD2 is a possible D gene (5 bases). CDR1 and CDR2 (germline): SGHTA, FQGNSA. The CDR3 is 14 residues long. Here the CDR3 DNA reads TGTGCCAGCAGCTCACTAGACTGGTCCAATGCGCAGTTCTTC. As protein: CASSSLDWSNAQFF.

The sample holds a few counts of this clonotype. The J gene is TRBJ2-7, the V gene TRBV9, with 8 bases identical to TRBD2. The V segment lost 0 bases and the J segment 4 bases; nucleotides outside the gene matches: 6. In germline, CDR1 is SGDLS, CDR2 YYNGEE. The CDR3 totals 15 residues. For the CDR3, the DNA is TGTGCCAGCAGCGTAGGGACTAGCACCTCTTACGAGCAGTACTTC. It codes for CASSVGTSTSYEQYF.

This clonotype was recorded many times. The rearrangement uses TRBV7-2 and TRBJ2-1; 7 bases are a match to TRBD2. The CDR3 sequence is 15 residues long. Trimming cost V 0 bases and J 8 bases; bases outside gene matches: 7. Germline CDR1 SGHTA, CDR2 FQGNSA. This chain's CDR3 is CASSLADGRLYEQFF. The CDR3 DNA follows: TGTGCCAGCAGCTTAGCGGACGGGAGGTTGTATGAGCAGTTCTTC.

The chain recombines TRBV6-1 with TRBJ1-3, with 8 positions matching TRBD1. J was trimmed by 0 bases and V by 6 bases; bases with no gene match: 7. The CDR3 has 16 amino acids. CDR1 is MNHNS, CDR2 SASEGT, per germline. CDR3 amino acids: CASSRQGWPSGNTIYF. Here the CDR3 DNA reads TGTGCCAGCAGCAGACAGGGGTGGCCCTCTGGAAACACCATATATTTT.

In this sample, this clonotype turned up many times. J is TRBJ2-5 and V is TRBV20-1; 7 positions agree with TRBD1. Germline values: CDR1 DFQATT, CDR2 SNEGSKA (reference sequence). Trimming cost V 6 bases and J 2 bases; bases outside gene matches: 9. CDR3 length: 14 amino acids. The CDR3 DNA sequence: TGCAGTGCATCAGGGGACAGCCGTCAAGAGACCCAGTACTTC. This translates into CSASGDSRQETQYF.

This clonotype was counted ten times or more. The CDR3 region is CASTFTDTQYF. CDR3 bases: TGTGCCAGCACCTTCACAGATACGCAGTATTTT. The chain has TRBV2 and TRBJ2-3; the D is unclear. The length of the CDR3 is 11 residues. In germline, CDR1 is SNHLY, CDR2 FYNNEI. Trimming removed 7 bases at V and 2 bases at J, with 4 bases between.

The V call is TRBV10-3, the J call TRBJ1-5; D is possibly TRBD1 (6 bases). This CDR3 spans 14 amino acids. Trimming took off 10 bases at V and 6 bases at J, with 19 bases between the two ends. CDR1 is ENHRY, CDR2 SYGVKD, per germline. CDR3 loop: CATRREGGGQPQHF. DNA for the CDR3: TGTGCCACCAGACGGGAAGGGGGAGGTCAGCCCCAGCATTTT.

About this clonotype itself: This could be a read error, since a much larger clone is one nucleotide away. The conserved phenylalanine or tryptophan is not found at the CDR3 terminus, so this likely reflects a read error. The chain links TRBV6-2 or TRBV6-3 to TRBJ2-3, with 7 bases matching TRBD1. This CDR3 contains 16 residues. Unmatched junction bases numbered 11, after V lost 6 bases and J lost 2 bases. CDR1 and CDR2 (germline): MNHEY, SVGEGT. The CDR3 DNA sequence: TGTGCCAGCAGCCACCGGGGACAGTCTTACACAGATACGCAGTATCTT. This gives the protein CASSHRGQSYTDTQYL.

Of note for this clonotype: Just one base apart from a much larger clone, this may be a read error. This rearrangement joins TRBV2 to TRBJ2-2; 10 bases are a match to TRBD2. J lost 7 bases, V lost 3 bases, and 5 bases had no gene match. The CDR3 runs to 15 residues. The germline CDR1 and CDR2 sequences are SNHLY and FYNNEI. CDR3 amino acids: CASSEVAGGIGELFF. Written as DNA, the CDR3 is TGTGCCAGCAGTGAGGTAGCGGGGGGTATCGGGGAGCTGTTTTTT.

This clonotype was observed a handful of times. The junction and the germline gene differ at one end; a read error may be behind it. The rearrangement uses TRBV6-2 or TRBV6-3 and TRBJ2-1; D ambiguous. CDR1 and CDR2 (germline): MNHEY, SVGEGT. This CDR3 region has 15 residues. The CDR3 DNA reads TGTGCCAGCAAGAAGGATACGGCCTTACTAAATGGGCAGTTCTTC. Residues: CASKKDTALLNGQFF.

There are many counts of this clonotype. The chain combines TRBV7-8 with TRBJ2-5; D possibly corresponds to TRBD2 (5 bases). The V end lost 5 bases, the J end lost 5 bases, and 18 bases lay between the germline ends. Germline V gene data show CDR1 as SGHVS and CDR2 as FQNEAQ. CDR3 length: 15 residues. CDR3 protein: CASSVTMGDRETQYF. CDR3 coding DNA: TGTGCCAGCAGCGTGACTATGGGAGACCGCGAGACCCAGTACTTC.

There are many counts of this clonotype. This chain joins TRBV2 and TRBJ1-1, with D hard to call. Germline-derived CDR1 and CDR2 are SNHLY and FYNNEI. V was shortened by 6 bases and J by 1 base, with 12 bases between the two germline ends. The CDR3 sequence is 14 residues long. The CDR3 sequence is CASSPPPRNTEAFF. Here the CDR3 DNA reads TGTGCCAGCAGCCCGCCCCCAAGGAACACTGAAGCTTTCTTT. Full variable domain (rest looked up from reference TRBV2 and TRBJ1-1): EPEVTQTPSHQVTQMGQEVILRCVPISNHLYFYWYRQILGQKVEFLVSFYNNEISEKSEIFDDQFSVERPDGSNFTLKIRSTKLEDSAMYFCASSPPPRNTEAFFGQGTRLTVV.

The V and J genes are TRBV19 and TRBJ1-2; 7 bases agree with TRBD1. The CDR3 sequence is 13 residues long. V lost 6 bases to trimming and J lost 6 bases; unmatched junction nucleotides: 7. Germline assignment: CDR1 LNHDA and CDR2 SQIVND (reference sequence). The CDR3 reads CASSITGVDGYTF. The CDR3 DNA follows: TGTGCCAGTAGCATCACAGGGGTAGATGGCTACACCTTC.

This clonotype was seen more than once but under ten times. The V and J genes are TRBV6-6 and TRBJ2-7; 14 bases fit TRBD2. CDR1 and CDR2 (germline): MNHNY, SVGAGI (reference sequence). CDR3 length equals 15 residues. The J segment lost 6 bases and the V segment lost 2 bases, leaving 3 bases of the junction unmatched. The CDR3 protein is CASSYAGTSGGEQYF. The CDR3, as DNA: TGTGCCAGCAGTTACGCCGGGACTAGCGGGGGCGAGCAGTACTTC.

The chain is built from TRBV7-9 and TRBJ2-5; D gene ambiguous. Trimming cost V 4 bases and J 5 bases, with 14 bases left between them. The CDR3 contains 14 residues. The germline V gene encodes CDR1 SEHNR and CDR2 FQNEAQ (reference sequence). CDR3 coding DNA: TGTGCCAGCAGCTACACTTCCGTTGGGGAGACCCAGTACTTC. Protein: CASSYTSVGETQYF.

This clonotype was observed a handful of times. The chain couples TRBV29-1 to TRBJ2-3, with TRBD2 matching over 7 bases. The CDR3 spans 12 residues. Germline-derived CDR1 and CDR2 are SQVTM and ANQGSEA. The V segment lost 6 bases and the J segment 4 bases; nucleotides outside the gene matches: 4. In DNA form, the CDR3 reads TGCAGCGTGCGGACTAGTGCAGATACGCAGTATTTT. Encoded protein: CSVRTSADTQYF.

The chain joins TRBV19 to TRBJ1-5, with D perhaps TRBD1 (6 bases). The CDR3 is 19 amino acids. V shed 10 bases and J shed 0 bases, with 28 bases lying between them. Germline assignment: CDR1 LNHDA and CDR2 SQIVND (reference sequence). The CDR3 DNA is TGTGCCACCCGAGACCACAGGGACTCTGCTTCCAATAGCAATCAGCCCCAGCATTTT. Protein sequence: CATRDHRDSASNSNQPQHF.

Details on this clonotype: A single base separates this from a much larger clone, so it may be a read error. The V call is TRBV20-1, the J call TRBJ2-3; D assignment may be TRBD1 or TRBD2 (6 bases each). This CDR3 region has 17 residues. Germline V gene lookup returns CDR1 DFQATT and CDR2 SNEGSKA (reference sequence). CDR3 loop: CSARGLGTSGGTGTQYF. The CDR3 DNA is TGCAGTGCTAGAGGACTAGGGACATCAGGTGGCACAGGTACGCAGTATTTT.

This clonotype has a count of ten or more. V gene TRBV20-1 combines with J gene TRBJ1-2, with unresolved D. V was cut by 2 bases and J by 6 bases, with 19 bases left in between. This CDR3 is built from 15 residues. Germline V gene data show CDR1 as DFQATT and CDR2 as SNEGSKA (reference sequence). The CDR3 coding sequence is TGCAGTGCTAGACCCGCCAGCGGGGAGGCCCATGGCTACACCTTC. Translation: CSARPASGEAHGYTF.